This T cell receptor (beta chain) was found in a study of response to subunit inactivated influenza vaccine. TCRdb itself ran the RT-PCR reads through MiXCR, one entry per CDR3 protein. This sample has 290,000 or so distinct CDR3 sequences, with approximately 23% found just once. The CDR3 has 12 amino acids. CDR1 and CDR2 from the germline V gene are DFQATT and SNEGSKA (reference sequence). The V segment lost 4 bases and the J segment 4 bases; nucleotides outside the gene matches: 2. Sequenced here: PBMCs from blood, sampled approximately 20 months after vaccination. J is TRBJ2-3 and V is TRBV20-1; TRBD2 agrees at 7 bases. The sequence derives from a man aged 50-75 years who received an inactivated influenza vaccine. CDR3 protein: CSATGGSDTQYF. CDR3 DNA sequence: TGCAGTGCTACGGGGGGTTCAGATACGCAGTATTTT.